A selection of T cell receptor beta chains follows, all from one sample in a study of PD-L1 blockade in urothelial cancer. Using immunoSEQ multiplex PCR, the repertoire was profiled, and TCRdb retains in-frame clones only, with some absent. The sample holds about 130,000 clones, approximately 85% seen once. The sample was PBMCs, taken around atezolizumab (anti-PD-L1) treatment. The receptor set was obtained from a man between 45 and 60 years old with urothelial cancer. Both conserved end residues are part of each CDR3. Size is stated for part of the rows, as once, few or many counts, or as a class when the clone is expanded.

CASSVGEGEASPLHF,15,TRBV6-6,TRBJ1-6,-
CASSLVGGGYTF,12,TRBV13,TRBJ1-2,-
CASSSGTSGSHRELFF,16,TRBV5-1,TRBJ2-2,-
CASTLSEVNTEAFF,14,TRBV19,TRBJ1-1,-
CASSPDRGQTNEKLFF,16,TRBV7-9,TRBJ1-4,-
CAISGQGEGNQPQHF,15,TRBV10-3,TRBJ1-5,-
CASSTSDTQYF,11,TRBV6-5,TRBJ2-3,-
CASTHGQGAEQYF,13,TRBV6-6,TRBJ2-7,-
CASSFSGNTGELFF,14,TRBV27,TRBJ2-2,-
CASSLDQWTPYGYTF,15,TRBV11-2,TRBJ1-2,-
CASRQGPTQETQYF,14,TRBV5-1,TRBJ2-5,-
CASSSTSGRSYEQYF,15,TRBV6-5,TRBJ2-7,-
CASSLQGAGTEAFF,14,TRBV7-9,TRBJ1-1,-
CASSLTGKNNEQFF,14,TRBV28,TRBJ2-1,-
CASSLGTNSPLHF,13,TRBV19,TRBJ1-6,-
CASSFPRASTDTQYF,15,TRBV6-6,TRBJ2-3,-
CASSDWGGATQPQHF,15,TRBV6-4,TRBJ1-5,-
CASSYKGIGEGSPLHF,16,TRBV6-5,TRBJ1-6,few